This T cell receptor (beta chain) was documented in a study of shared clonotypes between healthy human individuals (dated by TCRdb to 2019 to 2021). In the study overall: The cohort comprised two women and a few men aged 18 to 49 years. For each donor, CD4 naive and CD4 memory were each run on three plates, CD8 naive on two plates, and CD8 memory on one plate. To estimate repertoire size and how much clonotypes are shared between individuals, the study performed deep sequencing of blood TCR repertoires from about five healthy adults. Different laboratories and diverse techniques were used to prepare libraries and sequence TCR repertoires, to increase sequencing depth and limit assay-specific biases. Leukapheresis yielded between about 0.85 and 9 billion PBMCs per donor. Points the paper makes about the study in general: Sampling was restricted to blood, and TCR repertoires in tissues likely differ from the TCR repertoires found in blood. Pairwise subsampling indicated that sequencing depth was expected to affect the degree of clonotype sharing among donors. Sharing across four donors was observed for around 4.8% of naive CD4, about 4% of naive CD8, 2% to 2.5% of memory CD4, and around 0.42% of memory CD8 clonotypes. Estimated clonotype richness was generally larger for naive than for memory subsets. Rarefaction of sorted-subset datasets indicated incomplete sequencing despite the large sequencing depth. The small number of donors limited the genetic and exposure-history diversity represented. Compared with non-shared clonotypes, clonotypes shared by all four sorted-subset donors had higher generation probabilities.

V loses 4 bases of germline sequence and J loses 2 bases, and the interval between the two ends is 16 bases. CDR1 and CDR2 were assigned from the germline V gene as ENHRY and SYGVKD. Taken from cysteine to phenylalanine, the CDR3 has 16 residues. The DNA shown is the 48-base CDR3, in frame from base 1. Turning to this clone: There is no known antigen for this receptor. The sample holds no much larger clone one base away, and base qualities are not on file.

Using the deep immunoSEQ assay, TCR CDR3 regions were amplified from genomic DNA by multiplex PCR. Extracted genomic DNA from each cell subset was spread evenly across all wells of several immunoSEQ 96-well plates, with each plate serving as a replicate. Each replicate PCR for sorted subsets received roughly 200 ng genomic DNA, equal to roughly 33,000 T cell genomes. Purified libraries were measured with a Qubit 3.0 fluorometer, size-checked on a Bioanalyzer 2100, and measured again with the KAPA Library Quantification kit. Every immunoSEQ 96-well plate was sequenced on a dedicated single-read 150-cycle Illumina NextSeq 550 flow cell. The paper's processing steps were these. Because the immunoSEQ output held only junctional sequences and lacked quality scores, the filtering could not match the filtering applied to full-length reads. Sequences were annotated with PyIR, a Python wrapper for IgBLAST v1.9, using IMGT germline references to assign V/J genes and CDR3. Reads with weak V/J assignments (E-value above 1e-6), missing CDR3, stop codons, out-of-frame junctions, or ambiguous translated residues were removed. V3J clonotypes were defined as sequences sharing an identical inferred V gene, J gene, and CDR3 amino acid sequence. Percentage overlap between repertoires was computed as shared unique clonotypes divided by the size of the smaller repertoire. Three approaches were used to assess repertoire richness: RTK rarefaction, the Chao1 estimator, and Recon v2.1 estimates of unobserved clonotypes. OLGA was used to compute generation probabilities for all TCRbeta clonotypes that the gDNA method yielded from several donors. TCRdb obtained this table from immuneACCESS and retained in-frame rearrangements with V and J assigned. These tables miss some clones; where compared with another copy, unresolved V genes account for less than half of the shortfall, and the remainder is unexplained. The V and J calls and clone size were taken over from that table, and D and trimming were inferred from the DNA. The sample profile shows 2 million to 2.5 million clones; 93% of them were found once. Of the sample, approximately 0.37% falls within the top ten clones.

Healthy HIV-negative adults with no recently reported acute infections or vaccinations were included as donors. Every donor was a Caucasian adult living in Nashville, Tennessee, USA. CD4+ T cells were enriched by magnetic negative selection; naive cells were then positively selected on CD45RA, and the negative fraction formed the memory subset. Blood was obtained by leukapheresis, after which PBMCs were separated by Ficoll-Histopaque density gradient centrifugation and cryopreserved in liquid nitrogen vapor phase. Purity and quantity of every magnetically sorted T cell population were checked by analytical flow cytometry. From each sorted fraction, genomic DNA was isolated and quantified by UV absorbance on a Nanodrop 2000c.

Sequencing was done on a sample of naive CD4+ T cells from PBMCs. According to the study, the label for this sample's cell subset or site signals: CD45RA+ positively selected. The receptor was derived from a man aged 18 to 29 in good health. Some clones in this sample may be carry-over from other donors' samples. The chain links TRBV10-3 with TRBJ2-3; D gene: possibly TRBD2, on 6 matching bases. The DNA is as follows: TGTGCCATCAGTGGTGGAGGGGCAGCACTCACAGATACGCAGTATTTT. It specifies CAISGGGAALTDTQYF.